This T cell receptor (beta chain) comes out of a study of OX40 agonist ivuxolimab in advanced cancers. Sequenced by immunoSEQ multiplex PCR; TCRdb stores in-frame clones only, minus some. The sample holds tens of thousands of clones, about 79% seen once. Study-wide results and caveats: Specificity for antigen went undetermined in the expanded peripheral T cells. Researchers report that CD8+ T cells had, on average, more expanded clones than CD4+. There was clonal expansion of CD4+ and CD8+ blood T cells by week 6 at 0.1 to 3.0 mg/kg.

Germline CDR1 SGHTS, CDR2 YDEGEE. The CDR3 sequence is 13 residues long. The ends were cut back, 0 bases at V and 9 bases at J, with 7 bases in the middle. As concerns this clone: Its antigen is not known.

The source of this sequence is an adult with an advanced solid tumor such as melanoma, head and neck, liver or kidney cancer. The J gene is TRBJ1-6, the V gene TRBV5-8; D remains ambiguous. The material was CD4+ or CD8+ T cells sorted from blood, obtained in a trial of the OX40 agonist ivuxolimab. This chain's CDR3 is CASSLGGISPLHF. CDR3 DNA sequence: TGTGCCAGCAGCTTGGGGGGAATTTCACCCCTCCACTTT.